The entry that follows covers one T cell receptor beta chain sequence. CDR3 length equals 20 residues. V shed 3 bases and J 1 base; nucleotides not matched to a gene: 10. Germline V lookup: CDR1 KGHSH, CDR2 LQKENI. The data are from a study of shared clonotypes between healthy human individuals. A CD45RA+ naive subset and a CD45RA-negative memory subset were split from CD4+ cells. Deep-level running was used for the assay. Each subset's genomic DNA was shared equally among a number of immunoSEQ plates. The table came from immunoSEQ multiplex PCR; TCRdb's copy has only in-frame clones and leaves some out. The sample shows about 1.5 million clones, 95% to 97% of them seen only once.

The specimen was naive CD4+ T cells sorted from blood. Indicated subset: CD45RA+ positively selected. The chain uses TRBV18 and TRBJ2-1; 15 positions agree with TRBD2. This sequence was found in a man younger than 45 in good health. CDR3 sequence: CASSPPGLAGGRGSYNEQFF. Here the CDR3 DNA reads TGTGCCAGCTCACCCCCGGGACTAGCGGGAGGCCGGGGGTCCTACAATGAGCAGTTCTTC. The full variable domain, with the rest looked up from reference TRBV18 and TRBJ2-1, is NAGVMQNPRHLVRRRGQEARLRCSPMKGHSHVYWYRQLPEEGLKFMVYLQKENIIDESGMPKERFSAEFPKEGPSILRIQQVVRGDSAAYFCASSPPGLAGGRGSYNEQFFGPGTRLTVL.